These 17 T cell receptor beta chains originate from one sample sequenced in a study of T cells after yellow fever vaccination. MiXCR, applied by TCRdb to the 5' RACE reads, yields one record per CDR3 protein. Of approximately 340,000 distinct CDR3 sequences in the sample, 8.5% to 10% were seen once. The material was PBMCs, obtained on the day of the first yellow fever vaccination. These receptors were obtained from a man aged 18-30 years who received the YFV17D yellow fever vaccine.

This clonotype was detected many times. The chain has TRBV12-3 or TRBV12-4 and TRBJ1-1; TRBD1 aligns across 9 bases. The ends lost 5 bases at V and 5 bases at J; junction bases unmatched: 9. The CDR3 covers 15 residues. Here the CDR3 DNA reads TGTGCCAGCAGTCCTCCGGACAGGGGAGGGACTGAAGCTTTCTTT. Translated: CASSPPDRGGTEAFF.

The CDR3 DNA reads as TGTGCCAGCAGGGTGGGATCCACTGAAGCTTTCTTT. Translating gives CASRVGSTEAFF. The gene calls are TRBV5-4 and TRBJ1-1, with no clear D. This CDR3 contains 12 residues. Germline CDR1 reads SGHNT; CDR2 reads YYREEE (reference sequence). V lost 5 bases, J lost 4 bases, and 9 bases lay in between.

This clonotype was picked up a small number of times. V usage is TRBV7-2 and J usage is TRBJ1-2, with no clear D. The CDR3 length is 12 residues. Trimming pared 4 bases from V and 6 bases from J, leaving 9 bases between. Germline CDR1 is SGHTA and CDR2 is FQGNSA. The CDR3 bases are TGTGCCAGCAGCTCCTGGTGGAATGGCTACACCTTC. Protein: CASSSWWNGYTF.

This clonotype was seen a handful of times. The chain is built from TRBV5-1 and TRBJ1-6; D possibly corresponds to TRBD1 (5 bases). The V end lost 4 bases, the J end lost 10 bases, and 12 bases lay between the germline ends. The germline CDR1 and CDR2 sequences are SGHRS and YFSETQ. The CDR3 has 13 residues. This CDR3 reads CASSEERGSPLHF. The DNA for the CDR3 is TGCGCCAGCAGCGAGGAGAGGGGATCACCCCTCCACTTT.

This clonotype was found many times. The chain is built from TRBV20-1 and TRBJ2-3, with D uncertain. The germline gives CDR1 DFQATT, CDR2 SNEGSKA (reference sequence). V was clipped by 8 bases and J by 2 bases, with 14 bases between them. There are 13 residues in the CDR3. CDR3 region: CSSLAPSTDTQYF. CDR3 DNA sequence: TGCAGTTCCCTGGCCCCGTCCACAGATACGCAGTATTTT.

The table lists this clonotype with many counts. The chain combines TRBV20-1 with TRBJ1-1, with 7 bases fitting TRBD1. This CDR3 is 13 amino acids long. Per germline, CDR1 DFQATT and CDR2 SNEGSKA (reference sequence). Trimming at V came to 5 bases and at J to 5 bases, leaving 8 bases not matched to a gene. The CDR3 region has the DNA TGCAGTGCTTTGCCAGGGGGTCAAACTGAAGCTTTCTTT. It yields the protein CSALPGGQTEAFF.

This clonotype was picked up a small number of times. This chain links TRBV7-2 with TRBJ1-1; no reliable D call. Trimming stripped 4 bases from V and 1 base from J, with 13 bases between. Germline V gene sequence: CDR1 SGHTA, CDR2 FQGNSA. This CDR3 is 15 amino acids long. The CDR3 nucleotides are TGTGCCAGCAGCTCCCGTTGGCGGGGGAACACTGAAGCTTTCTTT. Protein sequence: CASSSRWRGNTEAFF.

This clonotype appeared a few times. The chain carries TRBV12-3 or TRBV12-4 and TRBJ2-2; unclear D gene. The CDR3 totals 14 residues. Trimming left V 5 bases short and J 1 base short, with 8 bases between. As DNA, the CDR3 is TGTGCCAGCAGTACGACACTGAACACCGGGGAGCTGTTTTTT. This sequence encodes CASSTTLNTGELFF.

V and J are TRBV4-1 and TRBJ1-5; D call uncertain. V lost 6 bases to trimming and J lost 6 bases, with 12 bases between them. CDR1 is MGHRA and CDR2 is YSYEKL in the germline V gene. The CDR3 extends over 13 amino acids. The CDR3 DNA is TGCGCCAGCAGTCCGATCCCGAGTCAGCCCCAGCATTTT. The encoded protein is CASSPIPSQPQHF.

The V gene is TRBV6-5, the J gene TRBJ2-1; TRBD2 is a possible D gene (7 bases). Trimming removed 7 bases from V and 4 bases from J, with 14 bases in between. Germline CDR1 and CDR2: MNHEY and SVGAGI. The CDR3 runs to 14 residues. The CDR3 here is CASNKGGVYNEQFF. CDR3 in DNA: TGTGCCAGCAATAAGGGGGGGGTATACAATGAGCAGTTCTTC.

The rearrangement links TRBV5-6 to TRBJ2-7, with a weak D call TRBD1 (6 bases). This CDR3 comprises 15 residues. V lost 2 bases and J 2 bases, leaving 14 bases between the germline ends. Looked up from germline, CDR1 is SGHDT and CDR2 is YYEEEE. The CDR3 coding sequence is TGTGCCAGCAGCTTAGCCCACAGGGCAGCCTACGAGCAGTACGTC. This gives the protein CASSLAHRAAYEQYV.

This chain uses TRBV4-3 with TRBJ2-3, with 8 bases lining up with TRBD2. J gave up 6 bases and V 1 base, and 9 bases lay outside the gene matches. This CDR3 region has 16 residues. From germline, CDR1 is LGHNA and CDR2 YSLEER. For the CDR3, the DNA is TGCGCCAGCAGCCAAGTTTACGCGGGGGGTTCGGATACGCAGTATTTT. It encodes CASSQVYAGGSDTQYF.

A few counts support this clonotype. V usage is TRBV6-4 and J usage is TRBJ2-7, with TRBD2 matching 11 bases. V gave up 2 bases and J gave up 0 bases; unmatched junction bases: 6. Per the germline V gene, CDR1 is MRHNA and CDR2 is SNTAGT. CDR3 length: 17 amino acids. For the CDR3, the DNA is TGTGCCAGCAGTGACGCTAGCGGGGGGTCCAGCTCCTACGAGCAGTACGTC. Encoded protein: CASSDASGGSSSYEQYV.

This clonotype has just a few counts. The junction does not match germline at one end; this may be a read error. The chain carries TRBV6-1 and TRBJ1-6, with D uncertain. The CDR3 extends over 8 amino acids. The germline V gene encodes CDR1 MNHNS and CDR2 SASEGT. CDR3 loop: CATLGPLF. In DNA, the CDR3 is TGTGCCACCCTGGGCCCCCTGTTT.

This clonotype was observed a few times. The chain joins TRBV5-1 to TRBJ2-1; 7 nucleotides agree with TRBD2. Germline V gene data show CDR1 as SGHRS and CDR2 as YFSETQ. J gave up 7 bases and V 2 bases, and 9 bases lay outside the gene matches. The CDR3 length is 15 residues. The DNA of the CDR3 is TGCGCCAGCAGCTTTGCGGGGGAGTCTAGGAATGAGCAGTTCTTC. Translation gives CASSFAGESRNEQFF.

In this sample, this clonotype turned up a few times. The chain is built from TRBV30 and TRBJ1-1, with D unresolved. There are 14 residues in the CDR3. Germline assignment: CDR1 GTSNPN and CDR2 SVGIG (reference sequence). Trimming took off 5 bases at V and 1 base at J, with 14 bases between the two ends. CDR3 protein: CAWVPGRRNTEAFF. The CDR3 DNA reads TGTGCCTGGGTGCCAGGTCGGCGGAACACTGAAGCTTTCTTT.

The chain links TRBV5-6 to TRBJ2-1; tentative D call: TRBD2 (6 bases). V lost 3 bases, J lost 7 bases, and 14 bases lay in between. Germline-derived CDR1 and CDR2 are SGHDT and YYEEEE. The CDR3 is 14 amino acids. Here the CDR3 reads CASSSAGWLNEQFF. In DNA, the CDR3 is TGTGCCAGCAGCTCTGCGGGGTGGTTGAATGAGCAGTTCTTC.